These 13 T cell receptor beta chains share one sample of origin, sequenced in a study of regulatory T cells in long-lasting Graves disease. Time point of the sample: persistent/refractory GD, antithyroid drugs over 5 years with positive TRAb. PBMC RNA was the source of the TCR library. CDR3 regions were amplified by Arm-PCR using iRepertoire HTBI primers to build TCR beta libraries. One entry per CDR3 protein results from TCRdb running MiXCR on the multiplex PCR reads. This sample yields almost 350,000 distinct CDR3 sequences, of which around a fifth are seen a single time; less than 30% belongs to the top ten. The sequencing used peripheral blood mononuclear cells (PBMCs), collected when the disease was refractory, from a patient treated with antithyroid drugs. Every receptor here comes from a female donor with Graves disease.

This clonotype came up many times. The chain couples TRBV11-2 to TRBJ2-7; 7 nucleotides line up with TRBD2. The V segment lost 6 bases and the J segment 0 bases; nucleotides outside the gene matches: 11. Germline V gene lookup returns CDR1 SGHAT and CDR2 FQNNGV. The length of the CDR3 is 16 residues. Here the CDR3 reads CASSSFSGSSSYEQYF. CDR3 sequence (DNA): TGTGCCAGCAGTTCATTTAGCGGGTCCAGCTCCTACGAGCAGTACTTC.

V and J are TRBV18 and TRBJ2-7; D is perhaps TRBD1 or TRBD2 (6 bases each). V was shortened by 3 bases and J by 9 bases, with 21 bases between the two germline ends. Germline loops: CDR1 KGHSH, CDR2 LQKENI. The CDR3 is 15 residues long. CDR3 loop: CASSPNRGAQDGQYF. The CDR3 DNA reads as TGTGCCAGCTCACCCAATAGGGGGGCGCAGGACGGGCAGTACTTC.

This clonotype was counted many times. The V and J genes are TRBV5-5 and TRBJ1-5; D might be TRBD1 (5 bases). The V gene's germline CDR1 is SGHKS and CDR2 YYEKEE (reference sequence). V was pared by 0 bases and J by 0 bases, with 7 bases between. The CDR3 runs 15 residues. The CDR3: CASSLGGPSNQPQHF. CDR3 nucleotide sequence: TGTGCCAGCAGCTTGGGGGGCCCTAGCAATCAGCCCCAGCATTTT.

This clonotype turned up a few times. The chain uses TRBV29-1 and TRBJ2-7; a possible D gene is TRBD1 (6 bases). CDR3 length: 13 amino acids. The V and J ends lost 7 bases and 4 bases respectively, with 17 bases between them. Germline CDR1 is SQVTM and CDR2 is ANQGSEA. CDR3 nucleotide sequence: TGCAGCGCCGCTAGTCGGGACACGTACGAGCAGTACTTC. It translates to CSAASRDTYEQYF.

This clonotype has at least ten counts. The V call is TRBV28, the J call TRBJ2-7, with D maybe TRBD1 (6 bases). The V end lost 3 bases, the J end lost 2 bases, and 14 bases lay between the germline ends. The CDR3 covers 15 residues. CDR1 and CDR2 from the germline V gene are MDHEN and SYDVKM. Here the CDR3 DNA reads TGTGCCAGCAGTTTGGGGGCAGTGGAAGCCTACGAGCAGTACTTC. Amino acids: CASSLGAVEAYEQYF.

In this sample, this clonotype turned up a few times. V gene TRBV29-1 combines with J gene TRBJ1-5, with 10 bases matching TRBD1. V gave up 3 bases and J gave up 5 bases; unmatched junction bases: 1. Per germline, CDR1 SQVTM and CDR2 ANQGSEA. This CDR3 spans 13 amino acids. DNA of the CDR3: TGCAGCGTTGAGACAGGGGGCGATCAGCCCCAGCATTTT. This gives the protein CSVETGGDQPQHF.

This rearrangement joins TRBV11-2 to TRBJ2-2; maybe TRBD2 (5 bases). V was clipped by 5 bases and J by 9 bases, with 13 bases between them. This CDR3 is 13 amino acids long. The germline gives CDR1 SGHAT, CDR2 FQNNGV. This CDR3 is CASSTPGSRELFF. CDR3 coding DNA: TGTGCCAGCAGCACCCCGGGGAGCCGGGAGCTGTTTTTT.

Comments on this clonotype: One junction end disagrees with the germline gene, perhaps due to a read error. The chain recombines TRBV28 with TRBJ2-5, with unresolved D. Per germline, CDR1 MDHEN and CDR2 SYDVKM. The CDR3 loop spans 11 amino acids. The CDR3 DNA sequence: TGTGCCAACAGTTTAACAGAGACCCAGTACTTC. This codes for CANSLTETQYF.

The V and J genes are TRBV30 and TRBJ2-7, with TRBD1 identical over 11 bases. V lost 3 bases, J lost 2 bases, and 3 bases stayed unmatched. CDR3 length: 14 residues. CDR1 is GTSNPN, CDR2 SVGIG, per germline (reference sequence). The CDR3 bases are TGTGCCTGGAGAGGGACAGGGGGTGCCTACGAGCAGTACTTC. It yields the protein CAWRGTGGAYEQYF.

J is TRBJ2-2 and V is TRBV6-2 or TRBV6-3, with unresolved D. CDR1 is MNHEY and CDR2 is SVGEGT in the germline V gene. V lost 5 bases, J lost 0 bases, and 10 bases lay in between. There are 15 residues in the CDR3. The CDR3 DNA follows: TGTGCCAGCAGTGAACGGGTTACGAACACCGGGGAGCTGTTTTTT. Its protein product is CASSERVTNTGELFF.

In this sample, this clonotype turned up many times. The chain couples TRBV18 to TRBJ2-5; unclear D gene. With 5 bases removed from V and 5 bases from J, the gap between germline ends came to 12 bases. This CDR3 has 13 amino acids. In germline, CDR1 is KGHSH, CDR2 LQKENI. CDR3 sequence: CASSSSGLETQYF. The CDR3 DNA reads as TGTGCCAGCTCATCTTCTGGATTGGAGACCCAGTACTTC.

This clonotype has only a few counts. CDR3 in amino acids: CASSVTLNQPQHF. The DNA of the CDR3 is TGTGCCAGCAGCGTCACCCTTAATCAGCCCCAGCATTTT. The chain combines TRBV9 with TRBJ1-5, with unresolved D. Looked up from germline, CDR1 is SGDLS and CDR2 is YYNGEE. V lost 2 bases and J 4 bases, leaving 7 bases between the germline ends. The CDR3 spans 13 residues.

This clonotype was observed a few times. The rearrangement joins TRBV6-1 to TRBJ2-5, with D possibly being TRBD2 (5 bases). The assigned J gene may be wrong: the sequence end matches TRBJ2-7 better. Germline loops: CDR1 MNHNS, CDR2 SASEGT. This CDR3 is built from 12 residues. The CDR3 DNA sequence: TGTGCCAGCAGCCTACTAGGATCCGAGCAGTACTTC. Protein sequence: CASSLLGSEQYF.